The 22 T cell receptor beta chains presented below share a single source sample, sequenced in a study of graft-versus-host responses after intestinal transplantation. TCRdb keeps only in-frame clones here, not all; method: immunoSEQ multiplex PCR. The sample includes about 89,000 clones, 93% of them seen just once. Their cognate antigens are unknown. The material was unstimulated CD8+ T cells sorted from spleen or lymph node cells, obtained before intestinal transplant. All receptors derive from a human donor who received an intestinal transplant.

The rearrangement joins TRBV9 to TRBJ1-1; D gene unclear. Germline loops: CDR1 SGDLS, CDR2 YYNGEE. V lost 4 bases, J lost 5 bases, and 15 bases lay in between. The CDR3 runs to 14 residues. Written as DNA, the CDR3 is TGTGCCAGCAGCCTGGAGGAACGCGGGACTGAAGCTTTCTTT. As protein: CASSLEERGTEAFF. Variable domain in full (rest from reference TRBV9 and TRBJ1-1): DSGVTQTPKHLITATGQRVTLRCSPRSGDLSVYWYQQSLDQGLQFLIQYYNGEERAKGNILERFSAQQFPDLHSELNLSSLELGDSALYFCASSLEERGTEAFFGQGTRLTVV.

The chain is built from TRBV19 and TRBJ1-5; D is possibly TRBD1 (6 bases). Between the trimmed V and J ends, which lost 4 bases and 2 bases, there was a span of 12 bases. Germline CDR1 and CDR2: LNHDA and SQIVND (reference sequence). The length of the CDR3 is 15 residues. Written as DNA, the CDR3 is TGTGCCAGTAGTACTTGGGGGCGCGGCAATCAGCCCCAGCATTTT. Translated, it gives CASSTWGRGNQPQHF. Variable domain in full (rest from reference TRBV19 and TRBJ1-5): DGGITQSPKYLFRKEGQNVTLSCEQNLNHDAMYWYRQDPGQGLRLIYYSQIVNDFQKGDIAEGYSVSREKKESFPLTVTSAQKNPTAFYLCASSTWGRGNQPQHFGDGTRLSIL.

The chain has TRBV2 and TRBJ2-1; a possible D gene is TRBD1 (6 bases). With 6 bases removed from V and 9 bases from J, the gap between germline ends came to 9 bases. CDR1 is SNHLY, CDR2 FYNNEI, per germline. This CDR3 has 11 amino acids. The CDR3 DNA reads TGTGCCAGCAGCACAGGGAGTGAGCAGTTCTTC. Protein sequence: CASSTGSEQFF.

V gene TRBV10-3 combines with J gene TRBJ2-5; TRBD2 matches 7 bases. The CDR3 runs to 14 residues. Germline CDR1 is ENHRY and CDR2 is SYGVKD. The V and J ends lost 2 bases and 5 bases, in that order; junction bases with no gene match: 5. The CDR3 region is CAISEKGRGETQYF. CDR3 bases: TGTGCCATCAGTGAGAAGGGGCGGGGGGAGACCCAGTACTTC.

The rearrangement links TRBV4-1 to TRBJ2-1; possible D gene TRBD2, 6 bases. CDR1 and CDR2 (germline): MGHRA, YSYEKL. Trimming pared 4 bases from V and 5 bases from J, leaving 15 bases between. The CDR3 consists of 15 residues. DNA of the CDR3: TGCGCCAGCAGCCCACGACTAGGACGTGACAATGAGCAGTTCTTC. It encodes CASSPRLGRDNEQFF.

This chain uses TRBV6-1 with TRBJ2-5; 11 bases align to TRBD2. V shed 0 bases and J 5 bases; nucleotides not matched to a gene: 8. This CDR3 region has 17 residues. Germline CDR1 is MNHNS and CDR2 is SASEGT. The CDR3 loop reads CASSEALASGGKETQYF. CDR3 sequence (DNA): TGTGCCAGCAGTGAAGCCCTGGCTAGCGGGGGGAAGGAGACCCAGTACTTC.

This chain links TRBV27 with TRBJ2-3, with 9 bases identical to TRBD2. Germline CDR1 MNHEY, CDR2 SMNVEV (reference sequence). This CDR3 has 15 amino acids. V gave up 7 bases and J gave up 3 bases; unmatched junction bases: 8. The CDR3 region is CASNTAGGPTDTQYF. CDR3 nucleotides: TGTGCCAGCAATACGGCGGGGGGGCCTACAGATACGCAGTATTTT.

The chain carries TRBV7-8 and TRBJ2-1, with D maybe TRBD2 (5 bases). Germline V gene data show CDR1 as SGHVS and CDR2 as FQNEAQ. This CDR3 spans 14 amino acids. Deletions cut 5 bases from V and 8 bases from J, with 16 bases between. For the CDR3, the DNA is TGTGCCAGCAGCCCAACCGGGGTTTCGGATGAGCAGTTCTTC. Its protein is CASSPTGVSDEQFF.

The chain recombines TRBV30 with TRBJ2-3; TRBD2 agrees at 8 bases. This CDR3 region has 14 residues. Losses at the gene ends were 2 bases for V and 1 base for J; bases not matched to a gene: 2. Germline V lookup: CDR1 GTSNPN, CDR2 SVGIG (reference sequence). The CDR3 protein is CAWSIAGRTDTQYF. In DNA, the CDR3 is TGTGCCTGGAGTATAGCGGGGCGCACAGATACGCAGTATTTT.

The DNA of the CDR3 is TGTGCCAGCAGCGCCTCTAAGCCCCGGGGGGGGGTAACAGATACGCAGTATTTT. It translates to CASSASKPRGGVTDTQYF. This sequence joins TRBV9 and TRBJ2-3; 8 positions match TRBD2. Germline loops: CDR1 SGDLS, CDR2 YYNGEE. This CDR3 region has 18 residues. V shed 3 bases and J 3 bases; nucleotides not matched to a gene: 15.

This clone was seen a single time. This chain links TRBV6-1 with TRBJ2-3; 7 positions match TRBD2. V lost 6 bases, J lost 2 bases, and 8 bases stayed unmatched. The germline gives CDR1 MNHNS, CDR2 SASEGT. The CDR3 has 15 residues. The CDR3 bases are TGTGCCAGCAGAGCACGCGGGGGACTCACAGATACGCAGTATTTT. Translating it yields CASRARGGLTDTQYF.

This CDR3 reads CASSAGSSYNSPLHF. In DNA form, the CDR3 reads TGTGCCAGCTCAGCGGGGAGCTCCTATAATTCACCCCTCCACTTT. The V and J genes are TRBV6-5 and TRBJ1-6, with D hard to call. The germline V and J ends were trimmed by 8 bases and 0 bases, with 11 bases remaining between them. Per germline, CDR1 MNHEY and CDR2 SVGAGI. The CDR3 consists of 15 residues.

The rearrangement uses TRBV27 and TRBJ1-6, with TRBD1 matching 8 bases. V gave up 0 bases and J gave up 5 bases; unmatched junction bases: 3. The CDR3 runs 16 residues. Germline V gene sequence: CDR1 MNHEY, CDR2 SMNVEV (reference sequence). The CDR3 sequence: CASSLSTGDNNSPLHF. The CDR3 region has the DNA TGTGCCAGCAGTTTATCGACAGGGGATAATAATTCACCCCTCCACTTT.

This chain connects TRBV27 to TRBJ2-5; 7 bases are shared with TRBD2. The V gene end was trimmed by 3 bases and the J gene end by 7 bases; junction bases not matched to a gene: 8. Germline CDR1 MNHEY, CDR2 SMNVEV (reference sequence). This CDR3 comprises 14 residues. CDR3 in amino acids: CASSFLAESGTQYF. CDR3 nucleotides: TGTGCCAGCAGTTTCCTAGCGGAGTCGGGGACCCAGTACTTC.

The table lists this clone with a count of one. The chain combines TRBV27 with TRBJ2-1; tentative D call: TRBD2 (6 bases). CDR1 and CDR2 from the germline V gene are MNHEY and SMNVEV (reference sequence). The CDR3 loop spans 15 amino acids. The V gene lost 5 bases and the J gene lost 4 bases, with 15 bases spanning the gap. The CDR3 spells CASSRIGTLYNEQFF. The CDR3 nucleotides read TGTGCCAGCAGTCGGATCGGGACTTTATACAATGAGCAGTTCTTC.

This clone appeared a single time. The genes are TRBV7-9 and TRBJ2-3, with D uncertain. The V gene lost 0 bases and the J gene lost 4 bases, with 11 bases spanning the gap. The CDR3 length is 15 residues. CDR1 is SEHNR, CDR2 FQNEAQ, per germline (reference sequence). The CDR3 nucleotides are TGTGCCAGCAGCTTAGCCCGGGTCCGCGCAGATACGCAGTATTTT. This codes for CASSLARVRADTQYF.

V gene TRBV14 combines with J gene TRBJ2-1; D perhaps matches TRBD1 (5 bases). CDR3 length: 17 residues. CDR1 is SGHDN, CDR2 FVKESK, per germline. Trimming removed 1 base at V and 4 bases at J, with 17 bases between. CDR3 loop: CASSQVIGRREYNEQFF. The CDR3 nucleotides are TGTGCCAGCAGCCAAGTCATAGGTCGCAGGGAATACAATGAGCAGTTCTTC. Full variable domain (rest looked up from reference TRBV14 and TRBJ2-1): EAGVTQFPSHSVIEKGQTVTLRCDPISGHDNLYWYRRVMGKEIKFLLHFVKESKQDESGMPNNRFLAERTGGTYSTLKVQPAELEDSGVYFCASSQVIGRREYNEQFFGPGTRLTVL.

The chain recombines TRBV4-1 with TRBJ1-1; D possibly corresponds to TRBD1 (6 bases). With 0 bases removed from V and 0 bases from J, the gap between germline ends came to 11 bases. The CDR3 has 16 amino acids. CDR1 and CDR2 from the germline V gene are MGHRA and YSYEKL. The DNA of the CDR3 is TGCGCCAGCAGCCAAGAAACAGGGCGCCTGAACACTGAAGCTTTCTTT. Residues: CASSQETGRLNTEAFF.

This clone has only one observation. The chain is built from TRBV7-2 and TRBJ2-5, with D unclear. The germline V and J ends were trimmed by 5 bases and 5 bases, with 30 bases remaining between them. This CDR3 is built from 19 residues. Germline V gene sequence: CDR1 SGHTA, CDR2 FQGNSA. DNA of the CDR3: TGTGCCAGCAGCCGTGACGAAGAGAGTCGTGGGCTTTTCTTGGAGACCCAGTACTTC. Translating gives CASSRDEESRGLFLETQYF. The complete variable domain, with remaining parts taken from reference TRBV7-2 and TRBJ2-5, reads GAGVSQSPSNKVTEKGKDVELRCDPISGHTALYWYRQSLGQGLEFLIYFQGNSAPDKSGLPSDRFSAERTGGSVSTLTIQRTQQEDSAVYLCASSRDEESRGLFLETQYFGPGTRLLVL.

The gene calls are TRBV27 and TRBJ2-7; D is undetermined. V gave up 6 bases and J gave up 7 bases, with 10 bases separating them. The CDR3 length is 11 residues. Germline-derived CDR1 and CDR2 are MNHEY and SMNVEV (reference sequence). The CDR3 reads CASSSSFEQYF. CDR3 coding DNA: TGTGCCAGCAGCTCGAGTTTTGAGCAGTACTTC.

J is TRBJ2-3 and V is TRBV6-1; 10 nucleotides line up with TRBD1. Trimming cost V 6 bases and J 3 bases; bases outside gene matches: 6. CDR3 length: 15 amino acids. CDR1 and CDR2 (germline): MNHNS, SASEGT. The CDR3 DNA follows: TGTGCCAGCAGCCTCTGGACAGGGGGGACAGATACGCAGTATTTT. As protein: CASSLWTGGTDTQYF.

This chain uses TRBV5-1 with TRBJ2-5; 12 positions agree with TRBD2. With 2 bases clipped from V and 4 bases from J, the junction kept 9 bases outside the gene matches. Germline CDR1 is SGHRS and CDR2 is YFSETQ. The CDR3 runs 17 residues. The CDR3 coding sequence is TGCGCCAGCAGCTTCGCGACTAGCGGGGGTGGCGGAGAGACCCAGTACTTC. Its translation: CASSFATSGGGGETQYF.